What follows describes a single TCR beta chain. The data originate from a study of blood T cell repertoires in COVID-19. Study-wide background: Researchers got acute and convalescent COVID-19 samples from the United States, Italy and Spain. Sources were T cells, B-cell-depleted T cells, or PBMCs; the material itself was cDNA or gDNA.

Germline V CDR1 and CDR2: SNHLY, FYNNEI. The CDR3 totals 15 residues. V lost 6 bases and J lost 7; bases outside the gene matches: 11. In the study's own analysis: Reference gene primers were amplified, and this amplification served to estimate nucleated cell counts. Sequencing used immunoSEQ multiplex PCR; TCRdb keeps in-frame clones, though not all of them. V, J and clone size are taken as reported in that table, and D and trimming were inferred from the DNA itself. Here the sample spans some 220,000 clones, around 80% being singletons. Sequencing input: peripheral blood. This sequence was found in a man aged 50 to 59 with active or convalescent COVID-19. The V call is TRBV2, the J call TRBJ1-2; the match to TRBD1 covers 10 bases. For the CDR3, the DNA is TGTGCCAGCAGGGCTGACAGGGGGCGCGGTGGTGGCTACACCTTC. Translating gives CASRADRGRGGGYTF.